Included here is one T cell receptor beta chain sequence, with context. Original analysis: Published virus-specific TCRB sequences were rarely matched by patient CD8+ clones larger than 1%. Some clones are missing from TCRdb's copy, which holds only in-frame ones; the method was immunoSEQ multiplex PCR. V, J and clone size are those of that table, while D and trimming were read from the DNA. The data show fewer than 15,000 clones, 65% to 80% seen once. This sample is drawn from a study of somatic mutations in cytotoxic T cells in rheumatoid arthritis. Trimming pared 1 base from V and 3 bases from J, leaving 9 bases between. Germline V gene lookup returns CDR1 SGHVS and CDR2 FQNEAQ. The CDR3 loop spans 14 amino acids.

Source material: CD8+ T cells sorted from blood. The source is an adult with rheumatoid arthritis. This chain uses TRBV7-8 with TRBJ2-5; D might be TRBD1 or TRBD2, each matching 6 bases. The DNA for the CDR3 is TGTGCCAGCAGCTTAGAGAGGGGGGAAGAGACCCAGTACTTC. It codes for CASSLERGEETQYF.